Listed below are T cell receptor beta chains from one sample, sequenced in a study of T cell responses to AZD1222 COVID-19 vaccine. Only in-frame clones appear in the TCRdb table, and some are missing; sequencing was by immunoSEQ multiplex PCR. This sample has roughly 76,000 clones, with over 75% found just once. The sample consisted of peripheral blood, taken on day 0 of AZD1222 vaccination. These receptors were obtained from an adult in good health. CDR3s include the opening cysteine and the closing phenylalanine or tryptophan. D genes are given only for firm matches. Size values are once, few and many counts, or a class for expanded clones, and some rows have none.

size	V	J	D	DNA	CDR3
once	TRBV28	TRBJ1-2	TRBD1	TGTGCCAGCAGTCCGGGACAGAACTATGGCTACACCTTC	CASSPGQNYGYTF
.	TRBV19	TRBJ1-1	.	TGTGCCAGTATAAGCAGCCGGAGAACTGAAGCTTTCTTT	CASISSRRTEAFF
.	TRBV6-2/TRBV6-3	TRBJ2-2	TRBD1	TGTGCCAGCAGTTACGGACAGGGAAGTAACACCGGGGAGCTGTTTTTT	CASSYGQGSNTGELFF
.	TRBV27	TRBJ1-2	TRBD1	TGTGCCAGCAGTTCCTCGCGAGGACAGGGGGGCTATGGCTACACCTTC	CASSSSRGQGGYGYTF
.	TRBV11-2	TRBJ2-5	.	TGTGCCAGCAGCTTACGCGGGGGCGCTGTGATAGGAGAGACCCAGTACTTC	CASSLRGGAVIGETQYF
once	TRBV5-1	TRBJ1-4	.	TGCGCCAGCAGCTTTACGGGGAGCAATAATGAAAAACTGTTTTTT	CASSFTGSNNEKLFF
.	TRBV28	TRBJ1-1	.	TGTGCCAGCAGTTTAGGGAGAGGGGATGAAGCTTTCTTT	CASSLGRGDEAFF
.	TRBV5-1	TRBJ1-6	TRBD1	TGCGCCAGCAAGGGGACAGGGGAGAATTCACCCCTCCACTTT	CASKGTGENSPLHF
.	TRBV7-7	TRBJ1-6	.	TGTGCCAGCAGCTTTGGTCCCGATTCACCCCTCCACTTT	CASSFGPDSPLHF
.	TRBV2	TRBJ1-2	.	TGTGCCAGCAGTGCGACCGGGACGGATGGCTACACCTTC	CASSATGTDGYTF
.	TRBV10-3	TRBJ1-6	TRBD1	TGTGCCATCGGACTGGGACAGGCCGATAATTCACCCCTCCACTTT	CAIGLGQADNSPLHF
.	TRBV5-1	TRBJ2-1	TRBD2	TGCGCCAGCACCTCTAGCGGGGGGGCATACAATGAGCAGTTCTTC	CASTSSGGAYNEQFF
.	TRBV7-9	TRBJ1-3	.	TGTGCCAGCAGCTTAACACCGAACTCTGGAAACACCATATATTTT	CASSLTPNSGNTIYF
.	TRBV2	TRBJ1-4	.	TGTGCCAGCAGAAGCCAGGGTTACGGTAATGAAAAACTGTTTTTT	CASRSQGYGNEKLFF
.	TRBV28	TRBJ2-7	TRBD1	TGTGCCAGCAGTTTCAGGGGGCGCAGAGAGCAGTACTTC	CASSFRGRREQYF
.	TRBV18	TRBJ1-1	.	TGTGCCAGCTCCTGGGAAGAGAACACTGAAGCTTTCTTT	CASSWEENTEAFF
.	TRBV14	TRBJ1-2	.	TGTGCCAGCAGCCTAAATCGTAAAGCGGCAGGCTACACCTTC	CASSLNRKAAGYTF
.	TRBV18	TRBJ1-1	.	TGTGCCAGCTCACCAACGACAGTGGGGAACACTGAAGCTTTCTTT	CASSPTTVGNTEAFF
.	TRBV7-8	TRBJ1-1	.	TGTGCCAGCAGCCGGGACGTAAACACTGAAGCTTTCTTT	CASSRDVNTEAFF
.	TRBV11-3	TRBJ2-2	.	TGTGCCAGCAGCTTTCGGGGGAGCGACACCGGGGAGCTGTTTTTT	CASSFRGSDTGELFF
few	TRBV5-4	TRBJ2-2	.	TGTGCCAGCAGCCCTTCGACCTTCGGATCCGGGGAGCTGTTTTTT	CASSPSTFGSGELFF
.	TRBV9	TRBJ1-1	TRBD1	TGTGCCAGCAGCGCCCGGACAGGGGTGACTGAAGCTTTCTTT	CASSARTGVTEAFF
.	TRBV4-2	TRBJ1-5	.	TGTGCCAGCAGCCAAGCGAGGGGCAATCAGCCCCAGCATTTT	CASSQARGNQPQHF
.	TRBV7-8	TRBJ1-1	.	TGTGCCAGCAGGCTCGGCAGGATCATGAACACTGAAGCTTTCTTT	CASRLGRIMNTEAFF
.	TRBV15	TRBJ1-4	.	TGTGCCACCAGCAGAGATGGGGGCCGCCGTGAAAAACTGTTTTTT	CATSRDGGRREKLFF
.	TRBV15	TRBJ2-1	TRBD1	TGTGCCACCAGGGCAGACAGGGGGGACTACAATGAGCAGTTCTTC	CATRADRGDYNEQFF
.	TRBV7-2	TRBJ1-2	.	TGTGCCAGCAGCTTAGGTGACAGGCGCGGCTACACCTTC	CASSLGDRRGYTF
.	TRBV5-5	TRBJ2-5	.	TGTGCCAGCAGCTTGGTCGGGGTGAGGACCCAGTACTTC	CASSLVGVRTQYF
.	TRBV28	TRBJ2-2	.	TGTGCCAGCAGTTTATTTCGTGGTTATAACACCGGGGAGCTGTTTTTT	CASSLFRGYNTGELFF
.	TRBV28	TRBJ1-6	.	TGTGCCAGCAGTTTAGGTACAGGGATCGCAAATTCACCCCTCCACTTT	CASSLGTGIANSPLHF
.	TRBV7-6	TRBJ2-5	TRBD2	TGTGCCAGCAGCTCCAGCGGGGGCCTGGGAGAGACCCAGTACTTC	CASSSSGGLGETQYF
.	TRBV7-9	TRBJ2-1	TRBD2	TGTGCCAGCAGCCCCCGGACTAGCGGGGGGCACCAGTTCTTC	CASSPRTSGGHQFF
few	TRBV6-6	TRBJ2-3	TRBD2	TGTGCCAGCAGTCGCAGACTAGCGGGGAGCACAGATACGCAGTATTTT	CASSRRLAGSTDTQYF
.	TRBV11-3	TRBJ2-1	.	TGTGCCAGCAGCTTGGACTCGGGGCCTAGAGATGAGCAGTTCTTC	CASSLDSGPRDEQFF
.	TRBV7-2	TRBJ2-7	TRBD2	TGTGCCAGCAGCTTAGTCGGCGGGAGGGCGCCCTACGAGCAGTACTTC	CASSLVGGRAPYEQYF
.	TRBV7-9	TRBJ2-3	.	TGTGCCAGCAGCCGGAGGGGGGATACGCAGTATTTT	CASSRRGDTQYF
.	TRBV5-5	TRBJ2-7	.	TGTGCCAGCAGCTTGTCCGGGTTGGGAGGATACGAGCAGTACTTC	CASSLSGLGGYEQYF
.	TRBV28	TRBJ1-5	.	TGTGCCAGCAGGCCAAGCGCCCTCCGGCTGATCAATCAGCCCCAGCATTTT	CASRPSALRLINQPQHF